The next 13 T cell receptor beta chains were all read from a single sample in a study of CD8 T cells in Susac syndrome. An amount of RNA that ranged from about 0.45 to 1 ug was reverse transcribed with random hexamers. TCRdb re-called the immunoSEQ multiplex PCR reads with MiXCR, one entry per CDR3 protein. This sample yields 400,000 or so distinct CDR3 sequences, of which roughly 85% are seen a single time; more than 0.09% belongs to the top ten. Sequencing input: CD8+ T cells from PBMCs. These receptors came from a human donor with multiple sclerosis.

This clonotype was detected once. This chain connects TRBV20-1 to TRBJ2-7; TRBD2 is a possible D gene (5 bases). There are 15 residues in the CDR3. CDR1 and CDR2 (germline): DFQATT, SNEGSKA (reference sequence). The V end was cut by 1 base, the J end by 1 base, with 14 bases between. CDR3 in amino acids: CSARGLRSGSYEQYF. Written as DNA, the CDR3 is TGCAGTGCTAGAGGACTGAGGTCGGGGTCCTACGAGCAGTACTTC.

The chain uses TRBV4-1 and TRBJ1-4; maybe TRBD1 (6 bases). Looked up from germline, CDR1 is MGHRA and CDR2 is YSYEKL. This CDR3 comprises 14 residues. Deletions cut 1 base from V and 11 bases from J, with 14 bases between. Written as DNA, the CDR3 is TGCGCCAGCAGCCAAGGGCCTTATGACAGGAAACTGTTTTTT. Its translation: CASSQGPYDRKLFF.

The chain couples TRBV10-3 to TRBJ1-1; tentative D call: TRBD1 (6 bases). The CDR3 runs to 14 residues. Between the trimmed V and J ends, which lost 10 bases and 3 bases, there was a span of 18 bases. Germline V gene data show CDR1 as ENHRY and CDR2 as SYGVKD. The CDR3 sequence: CATNRAQGDTEAFF. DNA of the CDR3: TGTGCCACGAACAGGGCTCAAGGGGACACTGAAGCTTTCTTT.

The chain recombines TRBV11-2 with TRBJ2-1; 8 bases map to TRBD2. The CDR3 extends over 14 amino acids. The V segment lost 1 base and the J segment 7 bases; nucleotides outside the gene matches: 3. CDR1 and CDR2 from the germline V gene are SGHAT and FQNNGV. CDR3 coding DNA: TGTGCCAGCAGCTTAGGTGGGACTAGAAATGAGCAGTTCTTC. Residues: CASSLGGTRNEQFF.

CDR3 residues: CASSHHGQGAGELFF. The CDR3, as DNA: TGCGCCAGCAGCCACCACGGACAGGGCGCCGGGGAGCTGTTTTTT. The chain has TRBV4-1 and TRBJ2-2, with 8 bases lining up with TRBD1. The V gene end was trimmed by 3 bases and the J gene end by 6 bases; junction bases not matched to a gene: 6. Germline V gene sequence: CDR1 MGHRA, CDR2 YSYEKL. The CDR3 totals 15 residues.

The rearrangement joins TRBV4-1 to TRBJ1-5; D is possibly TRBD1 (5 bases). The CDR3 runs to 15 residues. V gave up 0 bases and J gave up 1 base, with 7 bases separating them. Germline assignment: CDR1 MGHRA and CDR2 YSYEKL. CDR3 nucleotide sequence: TGCGCCAGCAGCCAAGACGACAGCAGCAATCAGCCCCAGCATTTT. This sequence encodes CASSQDDSSNQPQHF.

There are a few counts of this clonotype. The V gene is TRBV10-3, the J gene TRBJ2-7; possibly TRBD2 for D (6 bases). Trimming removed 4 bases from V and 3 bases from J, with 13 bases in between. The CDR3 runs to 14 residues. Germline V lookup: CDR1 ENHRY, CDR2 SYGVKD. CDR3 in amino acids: CAISAGGQGYEQYF. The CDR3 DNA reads TGTGCCATCAGTGCAGGAGGGCAGGGCTACGAGCAGTACTTC.

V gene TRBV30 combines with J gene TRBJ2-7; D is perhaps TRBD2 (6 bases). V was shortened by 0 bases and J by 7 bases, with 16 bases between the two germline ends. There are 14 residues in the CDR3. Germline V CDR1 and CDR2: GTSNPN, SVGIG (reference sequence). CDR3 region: CAWSVLGSGGEQYF. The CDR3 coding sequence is TGTGCCTGGAGTGTACTAGGGAGTGGGGGGGAGCAGTACTTC.

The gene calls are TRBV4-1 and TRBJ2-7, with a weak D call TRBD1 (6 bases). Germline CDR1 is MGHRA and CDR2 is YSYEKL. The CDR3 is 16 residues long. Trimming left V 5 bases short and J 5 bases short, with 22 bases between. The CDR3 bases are TGCGCCAGCAGCTTATTGGGAGAGTCAGGGGCAGACGAGCAGTACTTC. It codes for CASSLLGESGADEQYF.

CDR3 sequence: CAWSPLPEGTDTQYF. In nucleotides, the CDR3 is TGTGCCTGGAGTCCCCTTCCGGAGGGTACAGATACGCAGTATTTT. J is TRBJ2-3 and V is TRBV30; TRBD2 might be the D (6 bases). The V end lost 2 bases, the J end lost 3 bases, and 15 bases lay between the germline ends. This CDR3 spans 15 amino acids. Per germline, CDR1 GTSNPN and CDR2 SVGIG (reference sequence).

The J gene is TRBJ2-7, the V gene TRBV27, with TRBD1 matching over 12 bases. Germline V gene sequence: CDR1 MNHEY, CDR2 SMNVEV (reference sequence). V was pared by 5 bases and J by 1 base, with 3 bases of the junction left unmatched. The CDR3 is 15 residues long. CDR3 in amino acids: CASSAGQGASYEQYF. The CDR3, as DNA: TGTGCCAGCAGTGCGGGACAGGGGGCTTCCTACGAGCAGTACTTC.

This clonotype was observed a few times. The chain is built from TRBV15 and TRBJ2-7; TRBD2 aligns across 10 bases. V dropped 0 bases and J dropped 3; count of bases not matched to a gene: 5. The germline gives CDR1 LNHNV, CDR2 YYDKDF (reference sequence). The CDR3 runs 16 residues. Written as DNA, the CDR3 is TGTGCCACCAGCAGAGAAGGGTTAGCGGGAGGCTACGAGCAGTACTTC. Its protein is CATSREGLAGGYEQYF.

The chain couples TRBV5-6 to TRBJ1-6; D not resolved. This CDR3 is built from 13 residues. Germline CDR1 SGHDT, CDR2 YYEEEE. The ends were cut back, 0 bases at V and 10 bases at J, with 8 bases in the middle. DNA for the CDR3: TGTGCCAGCAGCTTGGGGGCTAGCTCACCCCTCCACTTT. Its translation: CASSLGASSPLHF.